A single sample is the source of the 30 T cell receptor beta chains below, sequenced in a study of blood T cell repertoires in COVID-19. Repertoires were generated with immunoSEQ multiplex PCR, while TCRdb's copy carries only in-frame clones and drops some. In the table there are 150,000 to 180,000 clones, 65% to 85% of which are singletons. The sample consisted of peripheral blood. These receptors were taken from an elderly woman with acute or convalescent COVID-19.

The chain is built from TRBV6-5 and TRBJ2-5, with D possibly matching TRBD1 (6 bases). The DNA end is more similar to TRBJ2-7, so the J call may be wrong. Germline values: CDR1 MNHEY, CDR2 SVGAGI. The CDR3 length is 14 residues. The CDR3 DNA sequence: TGTGCCAGTAACGGGGACAAGTCGCCCTACGAGCAGTACTTC. Its protein product is CASNGDKSPYEQYF.

The chain has TRBV5-6 and TRBJ1-2; 8 bases are shared with TRBD1. This CDR3 comprises 17 residues. J gave up 2 bases and V 4 bases, and 13 bases lay outside the gene matches. Germline CDR1 is SGHDT and CDR2 is YYEEEE. This CDR3 is CASSVYRDRPFNYGYTF. For the CDR3, the DNA is TGTGCCAGCAGCGTATACCGGGACAGGCCTTTCAACTATGGCTACACCTTC. Together with reference TRBV5-6 and TRBJ1-2, the CDR3 gives the full variable domain: DAGVTQSPTHLIKTRGQQVTLRCSPKSGHDTVSWYQQALGQGPQFIFQYYEEEERQRGNFPDRFSGHQFPNYSSELNVNALLLGDSALYLCASSVYRDRPFNYGYTFGSGTRLTVV.

The chain joins TRBV18 to TRBJ1-4, with TRBD1 identical over 8 bases. This CDR3 has 15 amino acids. Germline CDR1 is KGHSH and CDR2 is LQKENI. V shed 4 bases, J shed 5 bases, and the junction held 6 bases outside the gene matches. In DNA form, the CDR3 reads TGTGCCAGCTCACTAAACAGGGGGAAAAATGAAAAACTGTTTTTT. This codes for CASSLNRGKNEKLFF.

V usage is TRBV6-5 and J usage is TRBJ2-2, with 8 bases that match TRBD2. The CDR3 extends over 14 amino acids. Trimming took 10 bases from V and 5 from J; bases not matched to a gene: 9. Per the germline V gene, CDR1 is MNHEY and CDR2 is SVGAGI. CDR3 region: CATALAGGTGELFF. CDR3 DNA sequence: TGTGCCACCGCCCTAGCGGGTGGGACCGGGGAGCTGTTTTTT.

V usage is TRBV4-2 and J usage is TRBJ2-7, with D unclear. The germline V and J ends were trimmed by 1 base and 0 bases, with 4 bases remaining between them. Germline assignment: CDR1 LGHNA and CDR2 YNFKEQ. The CDR3 has 13 amino acids. CDR3 sequence: CASSQAGSYEQYF. The CDR3 DNA sequence: TGTGCCAGCAGCCAAGCGGGCTCCTACGAGCAGTACTTC.

The J gene is TRBJ2-2, the V gene TRBV2; 9 nucleotides line up with TRBD2. Germline CDR1 is SNHLY and CDR2 is FYNNEI. The CDR3 is 15 amino acids. The trim removed 7 bases at V and 1 base at J, leaving 4 bases unmatched. The CDR3 region is CASTSTSGNTGELFF. The CDR3 DNA sequence: TGTGCCAGCACTTCGACTAGCGGGAACACCGGGGAGCTGTTTTTT.

In this sample, this clone turned up once. The chain employs TRBV14 and TRBJ2-1; 10 nucleotides align to TRBD2. V shed 1 base, J shed 3 bases, and the junction held 6 bases outside the gene matches. The germline CDR1 and CDR2 sequences are SGHDN and FVKESK. The CDR3 has 17 amino acids. The CDR3 DNA follows: TGTGCCAGCAGCCAAGGAGAGACTAGCGGGTACTACAATGAGCAGTTCTTC. Translated: CASSQGETSGYYNEQFF.

V gene TRBV2 combines with J gene TRBJ2-3; TRBD1 aligns across 9 bases. J was trimmed by 3 bases and V by 5 bases; bases with no gene match: 6. The CDR3 totals 15 residues. The germline V gene encodes CDR1 SNHLY and CDR2 FYNNEI. The CDR3 nucleotides read TGTGCCAGCAGTAGGACAGGGGTTGAGACAGATACGCAGTATTTT. Encoded protein: CASSRTGVETDTQYF.

V is TRBV2 and J is TRBJ2-5, with a tentative D call TRBD2 (7 bases). The germline V gene encodes CDR1 SNHLY and CDR2 FYNNEI. V was clipped by 6 bases and J by 9 bases, with 23 bases between them. The CDR3 extends over 15 amino acids. The CDR3 DNA reads TGTGCCAGCAGCGGCCAACAGGGAGGGGGGGCCCCCCAGTACTTC. It codes for CASSGQQGGGAPQYF.

The rearrangement uses TRBV6-5 and TRBJ2-7, with TRBD1 matching over 9 bases. The CDR3 has 14 amino acids. Germline lookup yields CDR1 MNHEY and CDR2 SVGAGI. V lost 7 bases, J lost 5 bases, and 9 bases stayed unmatched. Here the CDR3 DNA reads TGTGCCAGCAATATCGACAGGGGGTTCAACGAGCAGTACTTC. Translated, it gives CASNIDRGFNEQYF.

The rearrangement links TRBV20-1 to TRBJ2-4; 14 nucleotides align to TRBD2. The J segment lost 0 bases and the V segment lost 3 bases, leaving 4 bases of the junction unmatched. This CDR3 contains 17 residues. The germline CDR1 and CDR2 sequences are DFQATT and SNEGSKA (reference sequence). CDR3 coding DNA: TGCAGTGCTAGTCGTGGACTAGCGGGGGGAGCCAAAAACATTCAGTACTTC. This sequence encodes CSASRGLAGGAKNIQYF.

The DNA for the CDR3 is TGTGCCAGCAGTGTCGACAGGGAAGCTTTCTTT. Its translation: CASSVDREAFF. This sequence joins TRBV2 and TRBJ1-1, with D tentatively TRBD1 (6 bases). The germline CDR1 and CDR2 sequences are SNHLY and FYNNEI. With 4 bases removed from V and 8 bases from J, the gap between germline ends came to 8 bases. The CDR3 consists of 11 residues.

The chain combines TRBV19 with TRBJ2-3, with D perhaps TRBD1 (5 bases). V lost 5 bases to trimming and J lost 0 bases, with 12 bases between them. The germline V gene has CDR1 LNHDA and CDR2 SQIVND (reference sequence). The CDR3 loop spans 15 amino acids. The CDR3 DNA reads TGTGCCAGTAGTTGGGGCTCAGGGAGCACAGATACGCAGTATTTT. Its translation is CASSWGSGSTDTQYF.

The rearrangement joins TRBV18 to TRBJ1-5; unclear D gene. The CDR3 spans 14 residues. Germline lookup yields CDR1 KGHSH and CDR2 LQKENI. Trimming cost V 3 bases and J 4 bases, with 10 bases left between them. Here the CDR3 reads CASSPTDKNQPQHF. In nucleotides, the CDR3 is TGTGCCAGCTCACCTACCGACAAGAATCAGCCCCAGCATTTT. Full variable domain (outside the CDR3, taken from reference TRBV18 and TRBJ1-5): NAGVMQNPRHLVRRRGQEARLRCSPMKGHSHVYWYRQLPEEGLKFMVYLQKENIIDESGMPKERFSAEFPKEGPSILRIQQVVRGDSAAYFCASSPTDKNQPQHFGDGTRLSIL.

Remarks on this clone: The same CDR3 arises from other DNA sequences in this sample as well. The V call is TRBV6-2 or TRBV6-3, the J call TRBJ2-1; 14 bases are a match to TRBD2. V lost 0 bases, J lost 10 bases, and 5 bases stayed unmatched. In germline, CDR1 is MNHEY, CDR2 SVGEGT. This CDR3 is 16 amino acids long. CDR3 residues: CASSYSGLAGGGEQFF. CDR3 DNA: TGTGCCAGCAGTTACTCAGGACTAGCGGGGGGCGGAGAGCAGTTCTTC.

This clone has a count of ten or more. Additional DNA sequences in this sample encode the identical CDR3. The rearrangement uses TRBV7-9 and TRBJ2-1, with D uncertain. The germline V gene encodes CDR1 SEHNR and CDR2 FQNEAQ (reference sequence). The CDR3 is 13 amino acids. Trimming removed 2 bases from V and 5 bases from J, with 7 bases in between. CDR3 amino acids: CASSLLADNEQFF. The CDR3 bases are TGTGCCAGCAGCTTACTGGCAGACAATGAGCAGTTCTTC.

The chain recombines TRBV5-1 with TRBJ1-4, with TRBD1 identical over 10 bases. This CDR3 is built from 17 residues. Per germline, CDR1 SGHRS and CDR2 YFSETQ. V lost 0 bases, J lost 7 bases, and 9 bases stayed unmatched. The CDR3 loop reads CASSLVAGGQGIEKLFF. CDR3 DNA: TGCGCCAGCAGCTTGGTTGCAGGGGGACAGGGGATTGAAAAACTGTTTTTT.

This clone was seen only once. V gene TRBV9 combines with J gene TRBJ2-7, with D tentatively TRBD1 (6 bases). The V gene's germline CDR1 is SGDLS and CDR2 YYNGEE. V was pared by 4 bases and J by 6 bases, with 17 bases between. The CDR3 contains 14 residues. The chain's CDR3 is CASSPEQGSSEQYF. CDR3 bases: TGTGCCAGCAGCCCCGAACAGGGTAGCAGCGAGCAGTACTTC.

The chain carries TRBV29-1 and TRBJ2-3, with TRBD2 matching over 12 bases. Germline CDR1 reads SQVTM; CDR2 reads ANQGSEA. The V gene end was trimmed by 7 bases and the J gene end by 6 bases; junction bases not matched to a gene: 2. CDR3 length: 12 residues. In nucleotides, the CDR3 is TGCAGCGCCGGACTAGCGGGGGATACGCAGTATTTT. It is translated as CSAGLAGDTQYF.

The chain is built from TRBV27 and TRBJ1-4; D gene uncertain. Germline V gene lookup returns CDR1 MNHEY and CDR2 SMNVEV (reference sequence). CDR3 length equals 19 residues. Trimming removed 0 bases at V and 8 bases at J, with 25 bases between. The CDR3: CASSLSGKFTAIPTEKLFF. CDR3 coding DNA: TGTGCCAGCAGTTTATCCGGGAAGTTTACGGCTATTCCAACAGAAAAACTGTTTTTT. The full variable domain, in which reference TRBV27 and TRBJ1-4 provide the parts outside the CDR3, is EAQVTQNPRYLITVTGKKLTVTCSQNMNHEYMSWYRQDPGLGLRQIYYSMNVEVTDKGDVPEGYKVSRKEKRNFPLILESPSPNQTSLYFCASSLSGKFTAIPTEKLFFGSGTQLSVL.

The J gene is TRBJ2-1, the V gene TRBV2, with TRBD2 matching over 13 bases. There are 16 residues in the CDR3. The trim removed 5 bases at V and 8 bases at J, leaving 9 bases unmatched. Germline CDR1 SNHLY, CDR2 FYNNEI. CDR3 nucleotide sequence: TGTGCCAGCAGTAGAGGACTAGCGGGAGTTAGGGATGAGCAGTTCTTC. It encodes CASSRGLAGVRDEQFF.

This chain links TRBV7-6 with TRBJ1-2, with 12 bases identical to TRBD1. This CDR3 contains 17 residues. The ends lost 1 base at V and 7 bases at J; junction bases unmatched: 10. Germline V lookup: CDR1 SGHVS, CDR2 FNYEAQ. The CDR3 sequence is CASSLVGQGAVAGGYTF. CDR3 DNA sequence: TGTGCCAGCAGCTTAGTGGGACAGGGGGCAGTGGCAGGTGGCTACACCTTC.

The rearrangement joins TRBV29-1 to TRBJ2-1; 11 nucleotides align to TRBD2. This CDR3 spans 17 amino acids. The V segment lost 3 bases and the J segment 3 bases; nucleotides outside the gene matches: 10. CDR1 is SQVTM and CDR2 is ANQGSEA in the germline V gene. The CDR3 loop is CSVDHPSGGPSYNEQFF. Written as DNA, the CDR3 is TGCAGCGTTGACCATCCTAGCGGGGGGCCTAGCTACAATGAGCAGTTCTTC.

This chain uses TRBV14 with TRBJ2-7; 15 bases are a match to TRBD2. Trimming cost V 4 bases and J 0 bases; bases outside gene matches: 22. The CDR3 runs 23 residues. From germline, CDR1 is SGHDN and CDR2 FVKESK. CDR3 nucleotides: TGTGCCAGCAGCCGCCGACCTCGGGGGGCCGGGACTAGCGGGAGGATCAGCTCCTACGAGCAGTACTTC. Encoded protein: CASSRRPRGAGTSGRISSYEQYF.

The chain links TRBV7-3 to TRBJ1-6, with no clear D. The V and J ends lost 1 base and 6 bases respectively, with 10 bases between them. Per germline, CDR1 SGHTA and CDR2 FQGTGA. This CDR3 has 15 amino acids. CDR3 in amino acids: CASSLSGVGNSPLHF. The CDR3 DNA follows: TGTGCCAGCAGCTTAAGCGGGGTCGGTAATTCACCCCTCCACTTT.

This chain uses TRBV10-3 with TRBJ1-1; perhaps TRBD1 as D (5 bases). CDR1 and CDR2 from the germline V gene are ENHRY and SYGVKD. V was shortened by 4 bases and J by 6 bases, with 18 bases between the two germline ends. CDR3 length: 15 residues. The CDR3 region has the DNA TGTGCCATCAGTGGAGGGGTCGGGGGTGGCGCTGAAGCTTTCTTT. Translating it yields CAISGGVGGGAEAFF.

The rearrangement uses TRBV18 and TRBJ1-5; perhaps TRBD1 as D (6 bases). V was pared by 5 bases and J by 0 bases, with 11 bases between. The CDR3 spans 15 residues. Per the germline V gene, CDR1 is KGHSH and CDR2 is LQKENI. The CDR3 coding sequence is TGTGCCAGCTCAGCCGGGACACCTAGCAATCAGCCCCAGCATTTT. As protein: CASSAGTPSNQPQHF.

The genes are TRBV2 and TRBJ1-1; TRBD1 agrees at 7 bases. With V trimmed by 6 bases and J by 3 bases, 4 bases remained unmatched. The CDR3 spans 13 residues. Germline V CDR1 and CDR2: SNHLY, FYNNEI. In nucleotides, the CDR3 is TGTGCCAGCAGAAGCAGGGGGGACACTGAAGCTTTCTTT. It yields the protein CASRSRGDTEAFF.

This sequence joins TRBV12-5 and TRBJ2-2; 7 bases agree with TRBD1. CDR1 LGHNT and CDR2 FRNRAP come from the germline V gene. The CDR3 totals 19 residues. Trimming at V came to 2 bases and at J to 1 base, leaving 13 bases not matched to a gene. The CDR3 coding sequence is TGTGCTAGTGGTTTGTTCCGGGACAGCGTAAATAAGAACACCGGGGAGCTGTTTTTT. As protein: CASGLFRDSVNKNTGELFF.

The chain recombines TRBV27 with TRBJ2-1; TRBD2 agrees at 9 bases. Germline assignment: CDR1 MNHEY and CDR2 SMNVEV (reference sequence). This CDR3 region has 14 residues. V was pared by 2 bases and J by 12 bases, with 8 bases of the junction left unmatched. Written as DNA, the CDR3 is TGTGCCAGCAGTTTAAGCGGGGGGCTAGCTGTGCAGTTCTTC. Translating it yields CASSLSGGLAVQFF.